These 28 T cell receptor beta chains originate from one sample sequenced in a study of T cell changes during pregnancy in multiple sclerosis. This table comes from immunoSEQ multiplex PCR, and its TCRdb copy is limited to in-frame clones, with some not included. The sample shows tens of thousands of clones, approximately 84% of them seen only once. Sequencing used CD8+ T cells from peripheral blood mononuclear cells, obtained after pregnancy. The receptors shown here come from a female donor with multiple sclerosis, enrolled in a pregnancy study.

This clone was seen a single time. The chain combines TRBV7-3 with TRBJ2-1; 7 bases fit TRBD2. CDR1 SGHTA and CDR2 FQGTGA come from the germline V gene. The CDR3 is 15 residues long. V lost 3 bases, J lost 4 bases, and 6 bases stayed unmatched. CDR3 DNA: TGTGCCAGCAGCTTTGTCCTAGCGGCTTACAATGAGCAGTTCTTC. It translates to CASSFVLAAYNEQFF.

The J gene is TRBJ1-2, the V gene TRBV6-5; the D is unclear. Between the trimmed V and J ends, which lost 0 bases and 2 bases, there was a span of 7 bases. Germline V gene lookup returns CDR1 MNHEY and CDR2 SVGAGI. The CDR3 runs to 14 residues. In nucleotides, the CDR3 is TGTGCCAGCAGTTACTCGAGGAAGAACTATGGCTACACCTTC. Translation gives CASSYSRKNYGYTF.

The CDR3 sequence: CASSDINSGNTIYF. Here the CDR3 DNA reads TGTGCCAGCAGCGACATAAACTCTGGAAACACCATATATTTT. The rearrangement uses TRBV27 and TRBJ1-3; D gene uncertain. The CDR3 runs to 14 residues. V was cut by 6 bases and J by 0 bases, with 9 bases left in between. Germline-derived CDR1 and CDR2 are MNHEY and SMNVEV (reference sequence).

The CDR3 nucleotides read TGTGCCAGCAGCTTGGAGACAGGGGACAATGAGCAGTTCTTC. It codes for CASSLETGDNEQFF. V is TRBV5-6 and J is TRBJ2-1, with 8 bases fitting TRBD1. Germline V gives CDR1 SGHDT, CDR2 YYEEEE. This CDR3 has 14 amino acids. V lost 0 bases, J lost 5 bases, and 1 base stayed unmatched.

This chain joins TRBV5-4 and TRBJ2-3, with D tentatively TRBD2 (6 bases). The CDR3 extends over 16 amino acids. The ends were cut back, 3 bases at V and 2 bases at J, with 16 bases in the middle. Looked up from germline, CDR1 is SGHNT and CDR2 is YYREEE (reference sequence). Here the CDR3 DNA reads TGTGCCAGCAGCTGGGGAAGGGACTCGTCCACAGATACGCAGTATTTT. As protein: CASSWGRDSSTDTQYF.

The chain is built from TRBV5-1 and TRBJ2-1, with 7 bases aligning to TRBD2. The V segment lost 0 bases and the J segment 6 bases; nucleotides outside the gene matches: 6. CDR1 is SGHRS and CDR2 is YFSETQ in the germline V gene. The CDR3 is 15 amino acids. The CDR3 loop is CASSLGAGVGNEQFF. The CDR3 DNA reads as TGCGCCAGCAGCTTGGGTGCGGGAGTCGGCAATGAGCAGTTCTTC.

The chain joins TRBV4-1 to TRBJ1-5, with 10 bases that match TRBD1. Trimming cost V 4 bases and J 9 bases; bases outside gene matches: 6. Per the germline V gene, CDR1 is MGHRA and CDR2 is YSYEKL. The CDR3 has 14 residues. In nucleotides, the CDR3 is TGCGCCAGCAGCCTGACAGGGGGCGTGGGGCCCCAGCATTTT. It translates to CASSLTGGVGPQHF.

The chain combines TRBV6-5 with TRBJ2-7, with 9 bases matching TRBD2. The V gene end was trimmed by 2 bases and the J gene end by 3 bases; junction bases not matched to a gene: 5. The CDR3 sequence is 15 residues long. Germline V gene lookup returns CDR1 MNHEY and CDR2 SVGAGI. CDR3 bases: TGTGCCAGCAGTTACGGCTTAGCGGGAGACTACGAGCAGTACTTC. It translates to CASSYGLAGDYEQYF.

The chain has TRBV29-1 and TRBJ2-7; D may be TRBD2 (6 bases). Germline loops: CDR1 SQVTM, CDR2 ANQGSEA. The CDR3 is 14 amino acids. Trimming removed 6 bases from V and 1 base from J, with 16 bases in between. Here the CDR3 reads CSVSTKRASYEQYF. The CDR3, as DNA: TGCAGCGTCAGTACCAAGCGGGCGTCCTACGAGCAGTACTTC.

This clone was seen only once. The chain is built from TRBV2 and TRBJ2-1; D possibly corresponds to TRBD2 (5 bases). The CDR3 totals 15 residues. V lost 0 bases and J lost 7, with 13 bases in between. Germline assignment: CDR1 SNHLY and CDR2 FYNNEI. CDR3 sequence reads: CASSEAGATSNEQFF. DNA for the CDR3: TGTGCCAGCAGTGAAGCGGGAGCCACTTCGAATGAGCAGTTCTTC.

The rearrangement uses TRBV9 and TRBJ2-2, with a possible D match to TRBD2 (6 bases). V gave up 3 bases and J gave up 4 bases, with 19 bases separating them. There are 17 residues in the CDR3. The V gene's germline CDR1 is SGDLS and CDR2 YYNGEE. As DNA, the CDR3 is TGTGCCAGCAGCGCCCCGACCGGGACTGGAGGCACCGGGGAGCTGTTTTTT. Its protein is CASSAPTGTGGTGELFF.

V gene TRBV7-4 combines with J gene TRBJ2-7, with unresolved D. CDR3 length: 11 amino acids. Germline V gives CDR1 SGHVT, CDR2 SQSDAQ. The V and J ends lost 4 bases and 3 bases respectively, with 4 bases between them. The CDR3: CASSSFYEQYF. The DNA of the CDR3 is TGTGCCAGCAGCTCATTCTACGAGCAGTACTTC.

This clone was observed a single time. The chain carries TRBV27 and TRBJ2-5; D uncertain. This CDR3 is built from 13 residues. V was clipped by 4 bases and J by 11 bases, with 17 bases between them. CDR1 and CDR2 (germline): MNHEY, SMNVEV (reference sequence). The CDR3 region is CASSSIPTLEQYF. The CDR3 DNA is TGTGCCAGCAGTTCAATCCCAACATTGGAGCAGTACTTC.

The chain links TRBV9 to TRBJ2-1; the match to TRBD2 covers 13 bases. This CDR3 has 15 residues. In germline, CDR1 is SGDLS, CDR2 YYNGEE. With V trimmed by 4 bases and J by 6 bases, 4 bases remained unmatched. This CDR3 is CASSQWTSGSNEQFF. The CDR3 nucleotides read TGTGCCAGCAGCCAATGGACTAGCGGGAGCAATGAGCAGTTCTTC.

CDR3 protein: CASTSRAGGDEQYF. The DNA of the CDR3 is TGTGCCAGCACGTCCCGGGCAGGGGGCGACGAGCAGTACTTC. This chain connects TRBV27 to TRBJ2-7, with 8 positions matching TRBD1. Germline CDR1 reads MNHEY; CDR2 reads SMNVEV (reference sequence). The CDR3 runs to 14 residues. The J segment lost 5 bases and the V segment lost 7 bases, leaving 10 bases of the junction unmatched.

In DNA form, the CDR3 reads TGCGCCAGCAGTGAGTCTGCCGGGATACTTCAACAATTCTCTGGGGCCAACGTCCTGACTTTC. Its translation is CASSESAGILQQFSGANVLTF. The chain joins TRBV10-1 to TRBJ2-6; possibly TRBD2 for D (5 bases). Germline V gene data show CDR1 as WNHNN and CDR2 as SYGVQD (reference sequence). Deletions cut 0 bases from V and 0 bases from J, with 21 bases between. The CDR3 totals 21 residues.

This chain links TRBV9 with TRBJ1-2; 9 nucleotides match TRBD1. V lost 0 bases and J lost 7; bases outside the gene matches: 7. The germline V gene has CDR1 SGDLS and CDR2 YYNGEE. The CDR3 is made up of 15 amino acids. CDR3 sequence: CASSVDGDRVFGYTF. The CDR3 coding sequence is TGTGCCAGCAGCGTAGATGGGGACAGGGTTTTTGGCTACACCTTC.

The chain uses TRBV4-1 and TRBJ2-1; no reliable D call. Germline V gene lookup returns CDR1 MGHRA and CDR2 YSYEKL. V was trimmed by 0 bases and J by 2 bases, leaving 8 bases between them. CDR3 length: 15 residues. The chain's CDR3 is CASSQETLAYNEQFF. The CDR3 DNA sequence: TGCGCCAGCAGCCAAGAGACTTTAGCCTACAATGAGCAGTTCTTC.

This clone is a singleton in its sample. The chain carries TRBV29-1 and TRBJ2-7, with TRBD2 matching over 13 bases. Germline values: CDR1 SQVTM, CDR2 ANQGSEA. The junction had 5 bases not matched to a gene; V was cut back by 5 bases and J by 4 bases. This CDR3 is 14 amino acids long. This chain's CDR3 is CSVLTSGRSYEQYF. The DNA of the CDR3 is TGCAGCGTTTTGACTAGCGGGAGGTCTTACGAGCAGTACTTC.

This CDR3 is CASSLLAGRYEQYF. The CDR3 DNA follows: TGTGCCAGCAGTTTGCTAGCGGGAAGGTACGAGCAGTACTTC. The J gene is TRBJ2-7, the V gene TRBV27; 9 bases are shared with TRBD2. With 3 bases clipped from V and 4 bases from J, the junction kept 4 bases outside the gene matches. Germline-derived CDR1 and CDR2 are MNHEY and SMNVEV (reference sequence). This CDR3 has 14 residues.

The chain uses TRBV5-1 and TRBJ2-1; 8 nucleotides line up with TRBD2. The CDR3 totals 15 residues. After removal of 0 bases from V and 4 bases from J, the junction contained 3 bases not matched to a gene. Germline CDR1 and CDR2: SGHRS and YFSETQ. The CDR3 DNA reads TGCGCCAGCAGCTTGGAGACTAGCGCTTACAATGAGCAGTTCTTC. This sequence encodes CASSLETSAYNEQFF.

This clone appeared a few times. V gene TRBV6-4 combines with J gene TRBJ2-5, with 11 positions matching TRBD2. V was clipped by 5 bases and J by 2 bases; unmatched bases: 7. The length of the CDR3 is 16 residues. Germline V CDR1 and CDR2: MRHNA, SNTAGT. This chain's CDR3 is CASSPLAGGGQETQYF. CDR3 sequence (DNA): TGTGCCAGCAGTCCCCTAGCGGGAGGAGGGCAAGAGACCCAGTACTTC.

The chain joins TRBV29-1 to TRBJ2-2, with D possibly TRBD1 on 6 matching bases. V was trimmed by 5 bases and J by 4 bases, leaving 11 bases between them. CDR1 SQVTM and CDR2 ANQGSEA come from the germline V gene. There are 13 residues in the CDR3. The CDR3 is CSVSGQITGELFF. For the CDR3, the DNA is TGCAGCGTTTCAGGACAGATCACCGGGGAGCTGTTTTTT.

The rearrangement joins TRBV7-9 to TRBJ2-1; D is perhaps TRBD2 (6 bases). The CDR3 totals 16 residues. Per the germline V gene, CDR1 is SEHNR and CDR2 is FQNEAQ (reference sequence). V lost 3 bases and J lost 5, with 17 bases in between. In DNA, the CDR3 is TGTGCCAGCAGCTTTGAGGGCATGAGACTAGACAATGAGCAGTTCTTC. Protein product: CASSFEGMRLDNEQFF.

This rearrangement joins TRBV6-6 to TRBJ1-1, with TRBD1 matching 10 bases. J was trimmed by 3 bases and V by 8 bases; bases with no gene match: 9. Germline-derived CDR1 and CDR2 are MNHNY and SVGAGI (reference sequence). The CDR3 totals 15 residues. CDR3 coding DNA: TGTGCCAGCTTGACAGGGGGCGAGGGAGACACTGAAGCTTTCTTT. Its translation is CASLTGGEGDTEAFF.

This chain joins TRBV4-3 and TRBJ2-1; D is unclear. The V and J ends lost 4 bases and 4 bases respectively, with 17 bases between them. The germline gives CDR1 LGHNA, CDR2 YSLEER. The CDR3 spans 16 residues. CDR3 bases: TGCGCCAGCAGCCGGGCATCTACCTCCCCTTACAATGAGCAGTTCTTC. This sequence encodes CASSRASTSPYNEQFF.

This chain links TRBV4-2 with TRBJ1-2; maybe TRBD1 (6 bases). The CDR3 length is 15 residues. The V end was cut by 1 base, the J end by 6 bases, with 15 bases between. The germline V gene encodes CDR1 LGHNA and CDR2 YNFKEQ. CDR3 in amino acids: CASSQGAGGADGYTF. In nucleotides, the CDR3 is TGTGCCAGCAGCCAAGGGGCTGGGGGCGCGGATGGCTACACCTTC.

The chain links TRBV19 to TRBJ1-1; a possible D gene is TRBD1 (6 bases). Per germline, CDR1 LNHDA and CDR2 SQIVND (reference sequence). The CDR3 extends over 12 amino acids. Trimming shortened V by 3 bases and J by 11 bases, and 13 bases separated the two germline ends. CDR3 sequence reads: CASSISGQRAFF. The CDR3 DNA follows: TGTGCCAGTAGTATTTCAGGACAGCGGGCTTTCTTT.